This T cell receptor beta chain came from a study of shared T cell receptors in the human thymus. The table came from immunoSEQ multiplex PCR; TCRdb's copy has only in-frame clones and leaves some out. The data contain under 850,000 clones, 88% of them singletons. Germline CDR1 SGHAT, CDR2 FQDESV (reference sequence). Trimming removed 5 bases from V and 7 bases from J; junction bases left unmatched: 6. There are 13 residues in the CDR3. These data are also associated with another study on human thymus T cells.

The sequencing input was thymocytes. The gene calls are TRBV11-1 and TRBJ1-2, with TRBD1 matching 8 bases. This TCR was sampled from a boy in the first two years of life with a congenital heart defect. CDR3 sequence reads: CASSHPGGVGYTF. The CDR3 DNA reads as TGTGCCAGCAGCCATCCAGGGGGCGTTGGCTACACCTTC. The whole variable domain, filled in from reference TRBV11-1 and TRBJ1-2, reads EAEVAQSPRYKITEKSQAVAFWCDPISGHATLYWYRQILGQGPELLVQFQDESVVDDSQLPKDRFSAERLKGVDSTLKIQPAELGDSAMYLCASSHPGGVGYTFGSGTRLTVV.